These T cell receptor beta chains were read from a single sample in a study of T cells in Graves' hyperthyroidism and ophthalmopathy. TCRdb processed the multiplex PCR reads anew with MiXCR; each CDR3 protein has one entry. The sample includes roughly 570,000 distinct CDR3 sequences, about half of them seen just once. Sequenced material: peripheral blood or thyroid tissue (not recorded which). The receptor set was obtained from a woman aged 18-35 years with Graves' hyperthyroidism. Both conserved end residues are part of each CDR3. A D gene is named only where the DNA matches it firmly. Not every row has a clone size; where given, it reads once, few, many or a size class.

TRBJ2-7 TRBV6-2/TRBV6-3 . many CASSDTVQYF TGTGCCAGCAGTGACACCGTGCAGTACTTC
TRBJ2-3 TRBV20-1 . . CSARSTRPSTDTQYF TGCAGTGCTAGGAGTACGCGCCCTAGCACAGATACGCAGTATTTT
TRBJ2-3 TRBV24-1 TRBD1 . CATSDFSLDRGTDTQYF TGTGCCACCAGTGATTTTAGTCTGGACAGGGGCACAGATACGCAGTATTTT
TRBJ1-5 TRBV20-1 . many CSAQGFSNQPQHF TGCAGTGCCCAGGGGTTTAGCAATCAGCCCCAGCATTTT
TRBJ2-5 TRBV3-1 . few CASSRVNWETQYF TGTGCCAGCAGCCGGGTAAATTGGGAGACCCAGTACTTC
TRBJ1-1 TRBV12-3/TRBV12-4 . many CASSTDRVDTEAFF TGTGCCAGCAGTACTGACAGAGTTGACACTGAAGCTTTCTTT
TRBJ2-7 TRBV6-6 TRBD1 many CASSYGDRVYEQYF TGTGCCAGCAGTTACGGTGACAGGGTCTACGAGCAGTACTTC
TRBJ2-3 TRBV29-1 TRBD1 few CSVEDRGQDTQYF TGCAGCGTTGAGGACAGGGGGCAAGATACGCAGTATTTT
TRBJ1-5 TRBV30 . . CAWRPRDIRNQPQHF TGTGCCTGGAGACCCCGGGACATTCGCAATCAGCCCCAGCATTTT
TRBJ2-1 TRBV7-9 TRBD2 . CASSPKRTSGGYNEQFF TGTGCCAGCAGCCCAAAACGGACTAGCGGCGGCTACAATGAGCAGTTCTTC
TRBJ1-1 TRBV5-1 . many CASSLGDNTEAFF TGCGCCAGCAGCTTGGGGGACAACACTGAAGCTTTCTTT
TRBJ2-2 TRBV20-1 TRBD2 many CSARAGTSGNTGELFF TGCAGTGCTAGAGCCGGGACTAGCGGCAACACCGGGGAGCTGTTTTTT
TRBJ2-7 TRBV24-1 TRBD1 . CATSDPSGQGVNEQYF TGTGCCACCAGTGACCCTTCGGGACAGGGAGTAAACGAGCAGTACTTC
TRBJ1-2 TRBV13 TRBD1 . CASSSQGAGNYGYTF TGTGCCAGCAGCTCTCAGGGGGCGGGTAACTATGGCTACACCTTC
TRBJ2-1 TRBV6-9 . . CAISGPYNEQFF TGTGCCATCAGCGGACCCTACAATGAGCAGTTCTTC
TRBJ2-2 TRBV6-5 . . CASSYLGTATGEPFF TGTGCCAGCAGTTACCTCGGGACTGCTACCGGGGAGCCGTTTTTT
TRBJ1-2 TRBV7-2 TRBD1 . CASSLSTGANYGYTF TGTGCCAGCAGCCTATCCACAGGGGCTAACTATGGCTACACCTTC
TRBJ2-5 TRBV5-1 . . CASSFGWSTQYF TGCGCCAGCAGCTTCGGATGGTCGACCCAGTACTTC
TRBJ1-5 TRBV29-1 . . CSQDSQGVEPQHF TGCAGCCAAGATTCACAGGGTGTCGAGCCCCAGCATTTT
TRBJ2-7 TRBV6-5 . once CASSSEVSSYEQYF TGTGCCAGCAGTTCCGAGGTCAGCTCCTACGAGCAGTACTTC
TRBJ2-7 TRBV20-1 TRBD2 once CSASLAGPLYEQYF TGCAGTGCTAGCCTAGCGGGACCCCTCTACGAGCAGTACTTC
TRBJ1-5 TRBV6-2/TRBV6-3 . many CASSYSWNQPQHF TGTGCCAGCAGTTACTCGTGGAATCAGCCCCAGCATTTT
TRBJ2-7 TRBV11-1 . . CASSPAGGRTGDEQYF TGTGCCAGCAGCCCCGCAGGTGGGCGGACTGGCGATGAGCAGTACTTC